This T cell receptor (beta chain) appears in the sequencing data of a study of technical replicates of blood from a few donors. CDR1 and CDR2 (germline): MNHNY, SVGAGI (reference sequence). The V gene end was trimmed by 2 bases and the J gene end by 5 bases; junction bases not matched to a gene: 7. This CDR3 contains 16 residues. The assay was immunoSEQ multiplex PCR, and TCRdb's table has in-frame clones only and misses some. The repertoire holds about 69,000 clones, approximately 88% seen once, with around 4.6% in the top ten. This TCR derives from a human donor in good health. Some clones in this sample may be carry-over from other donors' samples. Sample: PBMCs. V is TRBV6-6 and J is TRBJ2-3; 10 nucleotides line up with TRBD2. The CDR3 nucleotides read TGTGCCAGCAGTTACCCGGCGGGACTAGCGAAAGATACGCAGTATTTT. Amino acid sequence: CASSYPAGLAKDTQYF.